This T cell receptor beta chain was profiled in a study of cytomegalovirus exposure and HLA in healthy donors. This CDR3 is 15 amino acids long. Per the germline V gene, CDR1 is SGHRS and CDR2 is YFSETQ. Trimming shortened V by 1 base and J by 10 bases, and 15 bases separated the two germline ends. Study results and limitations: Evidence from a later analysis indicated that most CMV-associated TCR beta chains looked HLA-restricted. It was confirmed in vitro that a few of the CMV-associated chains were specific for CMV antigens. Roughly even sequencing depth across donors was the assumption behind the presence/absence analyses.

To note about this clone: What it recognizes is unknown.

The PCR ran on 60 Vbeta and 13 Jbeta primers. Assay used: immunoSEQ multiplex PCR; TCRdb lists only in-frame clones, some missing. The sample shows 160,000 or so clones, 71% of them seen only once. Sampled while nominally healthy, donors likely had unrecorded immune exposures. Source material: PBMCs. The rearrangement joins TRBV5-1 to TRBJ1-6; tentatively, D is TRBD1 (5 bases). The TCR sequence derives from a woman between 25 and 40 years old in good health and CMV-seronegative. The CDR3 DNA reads TGCGCCAGCAGCTTGTCAGGGAGGCAAGAATCACCCCTCCACTTT. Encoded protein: CASSLSGRQESPLHF. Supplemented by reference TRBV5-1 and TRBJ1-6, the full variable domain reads KAGVTQTPRYLIKTRGQQVTLSCSPISGHRSVSWYQQTPGQGLQFLFEYFSETQRNKGNFPGRFSGRQFSNSRSEMNVSTLELGDSALYLCASSLSGRQESPLHFGNGTRLTVT.